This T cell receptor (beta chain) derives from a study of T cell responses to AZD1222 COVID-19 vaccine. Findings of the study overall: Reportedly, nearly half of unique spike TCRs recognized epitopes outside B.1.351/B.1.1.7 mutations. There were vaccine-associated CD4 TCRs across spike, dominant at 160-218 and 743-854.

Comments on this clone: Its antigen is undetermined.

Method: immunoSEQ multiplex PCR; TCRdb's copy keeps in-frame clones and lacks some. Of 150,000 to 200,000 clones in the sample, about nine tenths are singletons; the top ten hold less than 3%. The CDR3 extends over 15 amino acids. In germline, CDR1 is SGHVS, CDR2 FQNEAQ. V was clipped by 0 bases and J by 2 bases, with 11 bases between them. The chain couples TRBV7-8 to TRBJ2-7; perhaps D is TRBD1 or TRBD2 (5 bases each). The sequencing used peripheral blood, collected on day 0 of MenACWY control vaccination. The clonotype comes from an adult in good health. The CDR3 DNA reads TGTGCCAGCAGCTTAGCGCCAGGGACCCCCTACGAGCAGTACTTC. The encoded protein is CASSLAPGTPYEQYF.